These 5 T cell receptor beta chains were all obtained from the same sample, sequenced in a study of radiotherapy plus CTLA-4 blockade in lung cancer. This table comes from immunoSEQ multiplex PCR, and its TCRdb copy is limited to in-frame clones, with some not included. The sample lists 80,000 to 100,000 clones; about four fifths were seen once. The sequences come from peripheral blood, collected from a patient treated with radiotherapy plus ipilimumab. These receptors were collected from a human donor with non-small cell lung cancer who had a partial response to radiotherapy plus ipilimumab. Some clones in this sample may be carry-over from other donors' samples.

The chain is built from TRBV13 and TRBJ2-2; TRBD1 matches 7 bases. J gave up 1 base and V 1 base, and 3 bases lay outside the gene matches. The germline V gene encodes CDR1 PRHDT and CDR2 FYEKMQ (reference sequence). The CDR3 has 16 residues. The CDR3 nucleotides read TGTGCCAGCAGCTTAGACAGGGGTCTGAACACCGGGGAGCTGTTTTTT. Residues: CASSLDRGLNTGELFF.

V and J are TRBV7-3 and TRBJ2-3; D gene ambiguous. Germline assignment: CDR1 SGHTA and CDR2 FQGTGA. The V gene lost 8 bases and the J gene lost 0 bases, with 9 bases spanning the gap. This CDR3 region has 13 residues. The CDR3 DNA reads TGTGCCAGCCGGTCTAGGAGCACAGATACGCAGTATTTT. It is translated as CASRSRSTDTQYF.

V is TRBV7-9 and J is TRBJ2-7, with unresolved D. Per the germline V gene, CDR1 is SEHNR and CDR2 is FQNEAQ (reference sequence). The CDR3 contains 15 residues. V was pared by 3 bases and J by 0 bases, with 12 bases between. DNA for the CDR3: TGTGCCAGCAGCTTGGCACAGCCCCGCTCCTACGAGCAGTACTTC. Translation gives CASSLAQPRSYEQYF.

The gene calls are TRBV7-3 and TRBJ2-5; TRBD2 matches at 7 bases. Near its end, the DNA agrees better with TRBJ2-7, so the J call may be wrong. The CDR3 is 12 amino acids. Germline V gene data show CDR1 as SGHTA and CDR2 as FQGTGA. This CDR3 is CASSHPGGEQYF. CDR3 DNA: TGTGCCAGCAGCCATCCGGGGGGCGAGCAGTACTTC.

V is TRBV5-4 and J is TRBJ2-1, with TRBD2 matching over 7 bases. With 0 bases clipped from V and 3 bases from J, the junction kept 3 bases outside the gene matches. Germline values: CDR1 SGHNT, CDR2 YYREEE (reference sequence). This CDR3 comprises 15 residues. CDR3 sequence reads: CASSLGLAVYNEQFF. The CDR3 DNA reads TGTGCCAGCAGCTTGGGCCTAGCGGTCTACAATGAGCAGTTCTTC.